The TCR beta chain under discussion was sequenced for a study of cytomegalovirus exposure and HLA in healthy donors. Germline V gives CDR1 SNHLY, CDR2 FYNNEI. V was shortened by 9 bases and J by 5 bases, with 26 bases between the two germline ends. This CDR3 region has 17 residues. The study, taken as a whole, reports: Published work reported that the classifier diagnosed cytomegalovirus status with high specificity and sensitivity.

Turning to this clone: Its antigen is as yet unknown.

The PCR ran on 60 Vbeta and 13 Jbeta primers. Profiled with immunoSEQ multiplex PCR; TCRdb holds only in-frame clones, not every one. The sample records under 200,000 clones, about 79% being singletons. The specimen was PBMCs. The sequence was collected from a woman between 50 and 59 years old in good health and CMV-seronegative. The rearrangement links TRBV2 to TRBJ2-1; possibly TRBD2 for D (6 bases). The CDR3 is CARNKHRSGPSDNEQFF. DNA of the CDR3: TGTGCCAGGAACAAGCACCGCTCGGGGCCTAGCGACAATGAGCAGTTCTTC.